These 21 T cell receptor beta chains share one sample of origin, sequenced in a study of post-analysis software for immune sequencing data. Study-level points and caveats: Patients carried five TRBV segments more frequently than controls did, and TRBV5-6, TRBV5-1 and TRBV20-1 were among them.

These TCRs are of unknown antigen specificity. Unique molecular identifiers had been added to the TCR beta cDNA libraries. TCRdb reprocessed the PCR reads with MiXCR, giving one entry per CDR3 protein. The repertoire consists of about 800,000 distinct CDR3 sequences, with just under 30% occurring once and the leading ten covering under 0.7%. The sample comprised blood. These receptor sequences come from a girl aged 5-17 years with multiple sclerosis.

The rearrangement links TRBV20-1 to TRBJ2-2, with D tentatively TRBD2 (5 bases). V was shortened by 6 bases and J by 8 bases, with 19 bases between the two germline ends. CDR1 and CDR2 from the germline V gene are DFQATT and SNEGSKA (reference sequence). The CDR3 extends over 14 amino acids. CDR3 sequence (DNA): TGCAGTGCGAATCACCCTCCCGGAGGAGGGGAGCTGTTTTTT. It specifies CSANHPPGGGELFF.

This chain uses TRBV5-1 with TRBJ1-1, with 8 nucleotides matching TRBD1. Germline V gene lookup returns CDR1 SGHRS and CDR2 YFSETQ. V lost 0 bases, J lost 11 bases, and 6 bases stayed unmatched. This CDR3 has 13 amino acids. The CDR3 reads CASSLEGQGAAFF. The CDR3 bases are TGCGCCAGCAGCTTGGAAGGGCAGGGGGCGGCTTTCTTT.

This clonotype was counted between two and nine times. This chain connects TRBV4-1 to TRBJ1-3; 8 bases align to TRBD1. The ends lost 4 bases at V and 4 bases at J; junction bases unmatched: 0. Germline CDR1 MGHRA, CDR2 YSYEKL. The CDR3 spans 13 residues. CDR3 amino acids: CASSPGGGNTIYF. The CDR3 coding sequence is TGCGCCAGCAGCCCAGGGGGCGGAAACACCATATATTTT.

This clonotype has more than one count but fewer than ten. This sequence joins TRBV7-2 and TRBJ2-3; the D gene is possibly TRBD1 (6 bases). The V and J ends lost 5 bases and 0 bases respectively, with 9 bases between them. CDR1 SGHTA and CDR2 FQGNSA come from the germline V gene. CDR3 length equals 14 residues. The CDR3 is CASSTGFSTDTQYF. The CDR3, as DNA: TGTGCCAGCAGCACAGGGTTTAGCACAGATACGCAGTATTTT. Full variable domain (outside the CDR3, taken from reference TRBV7-2 and TRBJ2-3): GAGVSQSPSNKVTEKGKDVELRCDPISGHTALYWYRQSLGQGLEFLIYFQGNSAPDKSGLPSDRFSAERTGGSVSTLTIQRTQQEDSAVYLCASSTGFSTDTQYFGPGTRLTVL.

V and J are TRBV20-1 and TRBJ2-3; 10 bases align to TRBD2. The J segment lost 7 bases and the V segment lost 5 bases, leaving 12 bases of the junction unmatched. Per the germline V gene, CDR1 is DFQATT and CDR2 is SNEGSKA (reference sequence). CDR3 size: 15 residues. For the CDR3, the DNA is TGCAGTGCTCTGAACCCTAGCGGGAGAGGAAATACGCAGTATTTT. Translating it yields CSALNPSGRGNTQYF.

The table lists this clonotype with a count of one. V gene TRBV4-3 combines with J gene TRBJ2-1; 7 bases match TRBD2. V shed 0 bases, J shed 2 bases, and the junction held 10 bases outside the gene matches. This CDR3 spans 18 amino acids. The germline V gene has CDR1 LGHNA and CDR2 YSLEER. In nucleotides, the CDR3 is TGCGCCAGCAGCCAAGACGGGGTAGAGCGGGGCCCCTACAATGAGCAGTTCTTC. Translating gives CASSQDGVERGPYNEQFF.

The sample holds a few counts of this clonotype. The genes are TRBV6-6 and TRBJ1-2; 8 bases align to TRBD1. The CDR3 runs to 14 residues. The V segment lost 0 bases and the J segment 7 bases; nucleotides outside the gene matches: 4. Germline V gives CDR1 MNHNY, CDR2 SVGAGI (reference sequence). CDR3 residues: CASSYSSGGGGYTF. CDR3 nucleotide sequence: TGTGCCAGCAGTTACTCATCAGGGGGCGGTGGCTACACCTTC.

The chain employs TRBV18 and TRBJ2-4; a possible D gene is TRBD1 (5 bases). Trimming stripped 6 bases from V and 5 bases from J, with 11 bases between. The CDR3 has 13 residues. Germline V gene sequence: CDR1 KGHSH, CDR2 LQKENI. DNA for the CDR3: TGTGCCAGCTCTCTCTCCAGGGAAAACATTCAGTACTTC. Its translation is CASSLSRENIQYF. Using reference TRBV18 and TRBJ2-4 for the parts outside the CDR3, the full variable domain is NAGVMQNPRHLVRRRGQEARLRCSPMKGHSHVYWYRQLPEEGLKFMVYLQKENIIDESGMPKERFSAEFPKEGPSILRIQQVVRGDSAAYFCASSLSRENIQYFGAGTRLSVL.

This clonotype was detected a few times. J is TRBJ2-3 and V is TRBV28; TRBD2 agrees at 11 bases. The CDR3 totals 17 residues. Germline V gene data show CDR1 as MDHEN and CDR2 as SYDVKM. Trimming took 10 bases from V and 4 from J; bases not matched to a gene: 16. The CDR3 reads CATLLAGAPVPADTQYF. The DNA for the CDR3 is TGTGCCACACTACTAGCGGGGGCTCCCGTACCCGCAGATACGCAGTATTTT.

This clonotype was seen many times. At one end the junction does not follow the germline gene, possibly because of a read error. This sequence joins TRBV7-2 and TRBJ2-5, with a possible D match to TRBD2 (5 bases). In germline, CDR1 is SGHTA, CDR2 FQGNSA. The CDR3 has 13 amino acids. The DNA for the CDR3 is TGCGCCAGCAGCTCGGGGTTGAGGGAGACCCAGTACTTC. The encoded protein is CASSSGLRETQYF. Full variable domain (rest looked up from reference TRBV7-2 and TRBJ2-5): GAGVSQSPSNKVTEKGKDVELRCDPISGHTALYWYRQSLGQGLEFLIYFQGNSAPDKSGLPSDRFSAERTGGSVSTLTIQRTQQEDSAVYLCASSSGLRETQYFGPGTRLLVL.

J is TRBJ2-3 and V is TRBV4-3; D may be TRBD1 or TRBD2 (5 bases each). The CDR3 loop spans 14 amino acids. V was cut by 0 bases and J by 6 bases, with 10 bases left in between. Germline V lookup: CDR1 LGHNA, CDR2 YSLEER. CDR3 bases: TGCGCCAGCAGCCAAGACCGGGGCATGGATACGCAGTATTTT. Residues: CASSQDRGMDTQYF.

To note about this clonotype: Mismatch with germline at one junction end may stem from a read error. This sequence joins TRBV7-2 and TRBJ2-5; TRBD2 matches at 7 bases. Germline V gene sequence: CDR1 SGHTA, CDR2 FQGNSA. This CDR3 region has 15 residues. This chain's CDR3 is CASSLAVTYQETQYF. CDR3 DNA sequence: TGTGCCAGCAGCCTAGCGGTTACGTACCAAGAGACCCAGTACTTC.

This clonotype was detected only a few times. The rearrangement joins TRBV15 to TRBJ1-5; D is possibly TRBD1 (5 bases). CDR1 is LNHNV, CDR2 YYDKDF, per germline (reference sequence). CDR3 length: 15 residues. The germline V and J ends were trimmed by 2 bases and 0 bases, with 8 bases remaining between them. CDR3 region: CATSRQGNSNQPQHF. The DNA of the CDR3 is TGTGCCACCAGCAGACAGGGAAATAGCAATCAGCCCCAGCATTTT.

The J gene is TRBJ2-7, the V gene TRBV5-1; D gene unclear. Germline CDR1 reads SGHRS; CDR2 reads YFSETQ. V was shortened by 0 bases and J by 2 bases, with 6 bases between the two germline ends. The CDR3 consists of 13 residues. CDR3 region: CASSLADTYEQYF. The CDR3 region has the DNA TGCGCCAGCAGCTTGGCCGACACCTACGAGCAGTACTTC. The variable domain in full, with the rest retrieved from reference TRBV5-1 and TRBJ2-7, is KAGVTQTPRYLIKTRGQQVTLSCSPISGHRSVSWYQQTPGQGLQFLFEYFSETQRNKGNFPGRFSGRQFSNSRSEMNVSTLELGDSALYLCASSLADTYEQYFGPGTRLTVT.

V and J are TRBV27 and TRBJ1-5; 7 bases match TRBD1. The junction had 11 bases not matched to a gene; V was cut back by 5 bases and J by 7 bases. There are 15 residues in the CDR3. Germline V lookup: CDR1 MNHEY, CDR2 SMNVEV (reference sequence). The CDR3 here is CASSPQIRQGQPQHF. In nucleotides, the CDR3 is TGTGCCAGCAGTCCACAGATTCGACAGGGACAGCCCCAGCATTTT.

This clonotype was recorded many times. J is TRBJ2-1 and V is TRBV20-1; TRBD2 is a possible D gene (6 bases). This CDR3 has 13 residues. CDR1 and CDR2 from the germline V gene are DFQATT and SNEGSKA (reference sequence). Trimming removed 3 bases from V and 3 bases from J, with 9 bases in between. CDR3 residues: CSARVAVYNEQFF. CDR3 coding DNA: TGCAGTGCTAGGGTAGCGGTCTACAATGAGCAGTTCTTC.

The V and J genes are TRBV7-8 and TRBJ2-5, with TRBD1 as a possible D gene (6 bases). The CDR3 has 16 amino acids. Trimming removed 4 bases from V and 1 base from J, with 16 bases in between. Per the germline V gene, CDR1 is SGHVS and CDR2 is FQNEAQ. The CDR3 region is CASSSPQGSFQETQYF. In DNA form, the CDR3 reads TGTGCCAGCAGCTCCCCCCAGGGGTCCTTCCAAGAGACCCAGTACTTC.

The V and J genes are TRBV20-1 and TRBJ2-5; 7 bases map to TRBD2. Germline V gives CDR1 DFQATT, CDR2 SNEGSKA (reference sequence). Unmatched junction bases numbered 12, after V lost 5 bases and J lost 9 bases. This CDR3 has 13 amino acids. Here the CDR3 reads CSAGRAAQEAQYF. The CDR3 coding sequence is TGCAGTGCTGGGAGGGCAGCTCAAGAAGCCCAGTACTTC.

There are many counts of this clonotype. This chain uses TRBV20-1 with TRBJ2-7; D is ambiguous. Germline V gives CDR1 DFQATT, CDR2 SNEGSKA (reference sequence). V was clipped by 3 bases and J by 5 bases, with 8 bases between them. CDR3 length: 11 residues. The CDR3 bases are TGCAGTGCTAGGGCCTTAGACGAGCAGTACTTC. It translates to CSARALDEQYF.

The chain joins TRBV5-1 to TRBJ2-4; a weak D match, TRBD1 (6 bases). The CDR3 length is 16 residues. The germline V and J ends were trimmed by 3 bases and 4 bases, with 17 bases remaining between them. CDR1 and CDR2 from the germline V gene are SGHRS and YFSETQ. The CDR3 sequence is CASSSRNGTLKNIQYF. The CDR3 DNA is TGCGCCAGCAGCTCGCGAAACGGGACACTAAAAAACATTCAGTACTTC. Variable domain in full (rest from reference TRBV5-1 and TRBJ2-4): KAGVTQTPRYLIKTRGQQVTLSCSPISGHRSVSWYQQTPGQGLQFLFEYFSETQRNKGNFPGRFSGRQFSNSRSEMNVSTLELGDSALYLCASSSRNGTLKNIQYFGAGTRLSVL.

This chain joins TRBV27 and TRBJ2-1, with 7 bases that match TRBD2. The CDR3 spans 16 residues. Germline loops: CDR1 MNHEY, CDR2 SMNVEV (reference sequence). J was trimmed by 8 bases and V by 2 bases; bases with no gene match: 12. The CDR3 spells CASSLGWTSAHDEQFF. CDR3 DNA: TGTGCCAGCAGTTTAGGGTGGACTAGTGCCCACGATGAGCAGTTCTTC.